These 22 T cell receptor beta chains came from one sample sequenced in a study of beta chain features in type 1 diabetes. Overall study findings and caveats: Significant though moderate, a shortening of TCRB CDR3s appeared in all four CD4+ subsets of Type 1 diabetes patients.

Their antigens are not known. Expressed TCRB transcripts were sequenced after all isolated RNA was converted to cDNA. TCRdb keeps only in-frame clones here, not all; method: immunoSEQ multiplex PCR. The sample carries around 56,000 clones, 40% to 65% recorded once. The sequencing sample was made of Tregs from blood. These receptors were obtained from a woman aged 40 to 55 with type 1 diabetes.

This chain links TRBV7-3 with TRBJ2-3, with TRBD2 identical over 7 bases. The germline V gene has CDR1 SGHTA and CDR2 FQGTGA. The CDR3 covers 11 residues. After removal of 4 bases from V and 10 bases from J, the junction contained 2 bases not matched to a gene. The CDR3 sequence: CASSSGGAQYF. Written as DNA, the CDR3 is TGTGCCAGCAGCTCTGGGGGGGCGCAGTATTTT.

The chain links TRBV5-1 to TRBJ2-7; D is perhaps TRBD1 (5 bases). Germline V lookup: CDR1 SGHRS, CDR2 YFSETQ. Deletions cut 3 bases from V and 3 bases from J, with 10 bases between. CDR3 length: 13 amino acids. This chain's CDR3 is CASSWGRHYEQYF. The CDR3 nucleotides read TGCGCCAGCAGCTGGGGCCGCCACTACGAGCAGTACTTC.

The chain has TRBV7-2 and TRBJ1-2; 7 bases line up with TRBD1. V trimming: 8 bases; J trimming: 3 bases; junction bases outside the gene matches: 12. CDR3 length equals 15 residues. Germline-derived CDR1 and CDR2 are SGHTA and FQGNSA. The CDR3 here is CASRSEQGRYYGYTF. The CDR3 coding sequence is TGTGCCAGCCGCTCAGAACAGGGGCGATACTATGGCTACACCTTC. Together with reference TRBV7-2 and TRBJ1-2, the CDR3 gives the full variable domain: GAGVSQSPSNKVTEKGKDVELRCDPISGHTALYWYRQSLGQGLEFLIYFQGNSAPDKSGLPSDRFSAERTGGSVSTLTIQRTQQEDSAVYLCASRSEQGRYYGYTFGSGTRLTVV.

V usage is TRBV28 and J usage is TRBJ2-1; the D gene is possibly TRBD2 (6 bases). Trimming left V 5 bases short and J 5 bases short, with 16 bases between. The germline V gene has CDR1 MDHEN and CDR2 SYDVKM. The CDR3 is made up of 15 amino acids. In nucleotides, the CDR3 is TGTGCCAGCAGTCTCGGGACTGGACGCCACAATGAGCAGTTCTTC. It translates to CASSLGTGRHNEQFF.

V is TRBV5-8 and J is TRBJ1-5, with D possibly being TRBD1 (6 bases). Deletions cut 0 bases from V and 5 bases from J, with 6 bases between. CDR1 is SGHTS, CDR2 YDEGEE, per germline. The CDR3 runs 13 residues. The CDR3 nucleotides read TGTGCCAGCAGCTTGGACAGGGATCAGCCCCAGCATTTT. This encodes CASSLDRDQPQHF.

V gene TRBV11-2 combines with J gene TRBJ1-1; TRBD1 matches 7 bases. V trimming: 6 bases; J trimming: 0 bases; junction bases outside the gene matches: 10. Per germline, CDR1 SGHAT and CDR2 FQNNGV. This CDR3 is 16 amino acids long. The CDR3 DNA sequence: TGTGCCAGCAGTCCGACAGGGAGACCTATGAACACTGAAGCTTTCTTT. The encoded protein is CASSPTGRPMNTEAFF.

In this sample, this clone turned up a few times. The genes are TRBV30 and TRBJ2-7; 8 bases align to TRBD1. J lost 4 bases, V lost 0 bases, and 20 bases had no gene match. The CDR3 spans 19 residues. Germline CDR1 GTSNPN, CDR2 SVGIG (reference sequence). The CDR3 is CAWSVSGTGRAAGRYEQYF. Here the CDR3 DNA reads TGTGCCTGGAGTGTATCGGGGACAGGCAGGGCCGCGGGCCGATACGAGCAGTACTTC.

The J gene is TRBJ1-5, the V gene TRBV18; possible D gene TRBD1, 5 bases. Germline CDR1 and CDR2: KGHSH and LQKENI. The length of the CDR3 is 18 residues. Trimming cost V 3 bases and J 4 bases, with 22 bases left between them. CDR3 in amino acids: CASSPPEGRGTPNQPQHF. The CDR3 DNA sequence: TGTGCCAGCTCACCCCCAGAGGGTCGCGGGACGCCAAATCAGCCCCAGCATTTT. The full variable domain, completed using reference TRBV18 and TRBJ1-5, is NAGVMQNPRHLVRRRGQEARLRCSPMKGHSHVYWYRQLPEEGLKFMVYLQKENIIDESGMPKERFSAEFPKEGPSILRIQQVVRGDSAAYFCASSPPEGRGTPNQPQHFGDGTRLSIL.

This chain links TRBV27 with TRBJ1-2; 8 bases match TRBD1. The CDR3 covers 13 residues. Germline CDR1 reads MNHEY; CDR2 reads SMNVEV (reference sequence). Trimming at V came to 5 bases and at J to 3 bases, leaving 2 bases not matched to a gene. The CDR3 sequence: CASSPQGDYGYTF. In DNA, the CDR3 is TGTGCCAGCAGTCCACAGGGGGACTATGGCTACACCTTC.

In its sample, this clone was seen once. V and J are TRBV6-5 and TRBJ2-3; 8 bases line up with TRBD2. There are 16 residues in the CDR3. Germline V lookup: CDR1 MNHEY, CDR2 SVGAGI. V was clipped by 0 bases and J by 2 bases; unmatched bases: 4. CDR3 sequence reads: CASSYSMREATDTQYF. The CDR3 nucleotides are TGTGCCAGCAGTTACTCGATGCGGGAGGCCACAGATACGCAGTATTTT.

The V and J genes are TRBV25-1 and TRBJ2-2; 9 bases line up with TRBD1. Trimming took 4 bases from V and 7 from J; bases not matched to a gene: 7. The CDR3 has 15 residues. Germline assignment: CDR1 MGHDK and CDR2 SYGVNS. CDR3 coding DNA: TGTGCCAGCAGTGCTCGGACAGGGGAGGTCGGGGAGCTGTTTTTT. It codes for CASSARTGEVGELFF. The variable domain in full, with the rest retrieved from reference TRBV25-1 and TRBJ2-2, is EADIYQTPRYLVIGTGKKITLECSQTMGHDKMYWYQQDPGMELHLIHYSYGVNSTEKGDLSSESTVSRIRTEHFPLTLESARPSHTSQYLCASSARTGEVGELFFGEGSRLTVL.

This clone was seen more than once but under ten times. J is TRBJ2-7 and V is TRBV6-1; the match to TRBD1 covers 9 bases. J gave up 4 bases and V 3 bases, and 22 bases lay outside the gene matches. Germline V gene sequence: CDR1 MNHNS, CDR2 SASEGT. The CDR3 runs 20 residues. DNA for the CDR3: TGTGCCAGCAGTGACCACCTCTGGGGGTTTTCGACAGGGGGATCGTACGAGCAGTACTTC. Translated: CASSDHLWGFSTGGSYEQYF.

J is TRBJ2-3 and V is TRBV9; 8 bases line up with TRBD2. The ends lost 1 base at V and 2 bases at J; junction bases unmatched: 9. CDR1 SGDLS and CDR2 YYNGEE come from the germline V gene. The CDR3 covers 17 residues. The CDR3 DNA is TGTGCCAGCAGCGTATTAGGAGCGGGAGAGAACACAGATACGCAGTATTTT. Translated: CASSVLGAGENTDTQYF.

V usage is TRBV5-1 and J usage is TRBJ2-2; D not certain. The CDR3 length is 16 residues. The V and J ends lost 0 bases and 7 bases respectively, with 16 bases between them. From germline, CDR1 is SGHRS and CDR2 YFSETQ. The CDR3 loop is CASSLDGPSSDGELFF. DNA of the CDR3: TGCGCCAGCAGCTTGGATGGGCCCTCTTCGGACGGGGAGCTGTTTTTT.

The CDR3 coding sequence is TGTGCCAGTAGTATTCCGGGGGCTGGAAACACCATATATTTT. Residues: CASSIPGAGNTIYF. V usage is TRBV19 and J usage is TRBJ1-3, with a weak D call TRBD1 (5 bases). The CDR3 runs 14 residues. In germline, CDR1 is LNHDA, CDR2 SQIVND (reference sequence). The germline V and J ends were trimmed by 3 bases and 2 bases, with 8 bases remaining between them.

The rearrangement uses TRBV14 and TRBJ2-1, with TRBD1 identical over 11 bases. Germline V gene lookup returns CDR1 SGHDN and CDR2 FVKESK. J gave up 4 bases and V 3 bases, and 5 bases lay outside the gene matches. The CDR3 has 16 amino acids. CDR3 amino acids: CASSQRGTGGYNEQFF. The CDR3 DNA is TGTGCCAGCAGCCAGCGAGGGACAGGGGGTTACAATGAGCAGTTCTTC.

A few counts support this clone. The chain carries TRBV4-2 and TRBJ1-2; TRBD1 is a possible D gene (6 bases). The CDR3 length is 15 residues. Germline V CDR1 and CDR2: LGHNA, YNFKEQ. Trimming cost V 2 bases and J 1 base, with 11 bases left between them. CDR3 DNA: TGTGCCAGCAGCCAACTGACAGGAGTTAACTATGGCTACACCTTC. Protein product: CASSQLTGVNYGYTF.

In this sample, this clone turned up once. The chain links TRBV7-9 to TRBJ2-5, with TRBD2 identical over 8 bases. This CDR3 has 16 residues. V lost 3 bases and J lost 5; bases outside the gene matches: 11. CDR1 and CDR2 from the germline V gene are SEHNR and FQNEAQ (reference sequence). The CDR3 region has the DNA TGTGCCAGCAGCTTGCCCCGGGGTAGCGGGATCGAGACCCAGTACTTC. The encoded protein is CASSLPRGSGIETQYF.

V usage is TRBV7-9 and J usage is TRBJ2-7; TRBD2 might be the D (6 bases). Germline V gene data show CDR1 as SEHNR and CDR2 as FQNEAQ (reference sequence). CDR3 length: 13 amino acids. Trimming left V 5 bases short and J 7 bases short, with 15 bases between. The CDR3 reads CASSPGTSDEQYF. The CDR3 nucleotides are TGTGCCAGCAGCCCCGGGACTTCGGATGAGCAGTACTTC. Full variable domain (missing parts from reference TRBV7-9 and TRBJ2-7): DTGVSQNPRHKITKRGQNVTFRCDPISEHNRLYWYRQTLGQGPEFLTYFQNEAQLEKSRLLSDRFSAERPKGSFSTLEIQRTEQGDSAMYLCASSPGTSDEQYFGPGTRLTVT.

This clone turned up a few times. The V gene is TRBV18, the J gene TRBJ2-5; 8 nucleotides align to TRBD1. The CDR3 loop spans 14 amino acids. Per germline, CDR1 KGHSH and CDR2 LQKENI. The junction had 5 bases not matched to a gene; V was cut back by 3 bases and J by 5 bases. The CDR3 DNA reads TGTGCCAGCTCACCCCAGGACAGGGCGGAGACCCAGTACTTC. Its translation is CASSPQDRAETQYF.

The chain recombines TRBV7-9 with TRBJ2-1; tentative D call: TRBD2 (5 bases). CDR1 is SEHNR and CDR2 is FQNEAQ in the germline V gene (reference sequence). The CDR3 is 15 residues long. The V and J ends lost 5 bases and 0 bases respectively, with 11 bases between them. The CDR3 nucleotides read TGTGCCAGCAGCGTTTCCGGAGGCTCCTACAATGAGCAGTTCTTC. Translating it yields CASSVSGGSYNEQFF.

The CDR3 DNA is TGTGCCAGCAGCTTCTTCTCGGGGTTCGGCGACGAGCAGTACTTC. This translates into CASSFFSGFGDEQYF. This sequence joins TRBV11-2 and TRBJ2-7; D is perhaps TRBD2 (5 bases). The CDR3 extends over 15 amino acids. Germline CDR1 and CDR2: SGHAT and FQNNGV. The V and J ends lost 3 bases and 5 bases respectively, with 17 bases between them.